In its sample, the clone carrying this T cell receptor (beta chain) was seen a few times. This sample is part of a study of blood T cell repertoires in COVID-19. In the study overall: Samples representing acute and convalescent COVID-19 were sourced from the United States, Italy and Spain. PBMCs, B-cell-depleted T cells, or T cells provided the cDNA or gDNA that made up the material.

Authors' processing steps: It was from reference gene primer amplification that nucleated cell counts were estimated. Clones were sequenced by immunoSEQ multiplex PCR, and TCRdb holds only the in-frame ones, with some missing. Clonal size and the V and J genes are those of that table, whereas D and trimming came from the DNA. The table records 200,000 or so clones, 80% to 90% of them present only once. The CDR3 consists of 16 residues. V lost 1 base and J lost 3; bases outside the gene matches: 4. CDR1 SGHVS and CDR2 FNYEAQ come from the germline V gene. This chain joins TRBV7-6 and TRBJ2-1; TRBD2 matches 9 bases. The sample consisted of PBMCs or T cells enriched from blood (not recorded which). This receptor was obtained from a woman aged 40 to 50 with acute COVID-19. The CDR3 coding sequence is TGTGCCAGCAGCTTAGGGGCTAGCGGGATCTACAATGAGCAGTTCTTC. It specifies CASSLGASGIYNEQFF.